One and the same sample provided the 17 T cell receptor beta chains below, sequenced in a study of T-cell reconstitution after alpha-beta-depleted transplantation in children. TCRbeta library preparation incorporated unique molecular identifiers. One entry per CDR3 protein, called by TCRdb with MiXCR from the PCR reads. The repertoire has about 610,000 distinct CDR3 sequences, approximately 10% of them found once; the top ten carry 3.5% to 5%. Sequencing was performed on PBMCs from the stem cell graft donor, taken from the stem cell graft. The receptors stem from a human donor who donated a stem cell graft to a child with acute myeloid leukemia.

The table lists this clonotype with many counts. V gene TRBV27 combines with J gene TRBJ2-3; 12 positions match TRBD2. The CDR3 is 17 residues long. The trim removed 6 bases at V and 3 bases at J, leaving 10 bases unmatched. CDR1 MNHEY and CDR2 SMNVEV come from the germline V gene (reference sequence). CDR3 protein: CASSGSGLAGKTDTQYF. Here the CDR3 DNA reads TGTGCCAGCAGCGGAAGTGGACTAGCGGGAAAAACAGATACGCAGTATTTT.

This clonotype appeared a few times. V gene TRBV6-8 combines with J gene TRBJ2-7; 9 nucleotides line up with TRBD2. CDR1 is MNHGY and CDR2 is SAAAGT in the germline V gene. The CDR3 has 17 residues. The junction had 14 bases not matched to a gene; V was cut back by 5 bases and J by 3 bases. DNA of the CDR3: TGTGCCAGCAGTACCGGGACTAGCCCCTCGGAGGACTACGAGCAGTACTTC. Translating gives CASSTGTSPSEDYEQYF.

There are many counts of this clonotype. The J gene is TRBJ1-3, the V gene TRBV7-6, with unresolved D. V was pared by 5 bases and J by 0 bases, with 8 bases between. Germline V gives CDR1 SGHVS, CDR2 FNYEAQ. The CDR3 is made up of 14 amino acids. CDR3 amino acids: CASSLTDSGNTIYF. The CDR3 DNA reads TGTGCCAGCAGCCTAACCGACTCTGGAAACACCATATATTTT.

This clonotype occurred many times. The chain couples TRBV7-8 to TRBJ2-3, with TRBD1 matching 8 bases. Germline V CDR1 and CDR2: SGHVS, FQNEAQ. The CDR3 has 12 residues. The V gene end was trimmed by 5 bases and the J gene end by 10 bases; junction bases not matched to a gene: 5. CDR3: CASSKTGESQYF. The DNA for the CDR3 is TGTGCCAGCAGCAAGACAGGGGAATCGCAGTATTTT.

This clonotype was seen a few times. The CDR3 spells CASSPTSGGAGLDEQYF. In DNA form, the CDR3 reads TGCGCCAGCAGCCCCACATCCGGGGGGGCAGGGCTCGACGAGCAGTACTTC. The chain carries TRBV4-3 and TRBJ2-7; 8 nucleotides agree with TRBD2. The V gene's germline CDR1 is LGHNA and CDR2 YSLEER. The V and J ends lost 4 bases and 5 bases, in that order; junction bases with no gene match: 16. CDR3 length: 17 residues.

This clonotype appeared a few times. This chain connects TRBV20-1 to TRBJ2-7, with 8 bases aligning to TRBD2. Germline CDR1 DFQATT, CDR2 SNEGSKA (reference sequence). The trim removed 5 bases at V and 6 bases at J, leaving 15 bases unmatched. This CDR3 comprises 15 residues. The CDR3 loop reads CSAPPPAGAVGEQYF. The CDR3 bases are TGCAGTGCTCCACCCCCAGCGGGAGCGGTGGGCGAGCAGTACTTC.

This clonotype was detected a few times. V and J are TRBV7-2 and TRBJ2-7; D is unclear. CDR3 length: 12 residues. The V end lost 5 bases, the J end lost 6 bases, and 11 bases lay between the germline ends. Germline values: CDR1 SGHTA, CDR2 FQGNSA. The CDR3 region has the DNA TGTGCCAGCAGCGAAGGTCCATTCGAGCAGTACTTC. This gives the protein CASSEGPFEQYF.

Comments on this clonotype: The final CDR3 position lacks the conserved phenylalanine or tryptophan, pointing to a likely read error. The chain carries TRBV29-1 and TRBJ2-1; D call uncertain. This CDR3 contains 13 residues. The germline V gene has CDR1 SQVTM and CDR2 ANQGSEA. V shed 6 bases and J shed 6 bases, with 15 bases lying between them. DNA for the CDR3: TGCAGCGTATGCTACTCGGTCCCCAATGAGCAGTTCCTC. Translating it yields CSVCYSVPNEQFL.

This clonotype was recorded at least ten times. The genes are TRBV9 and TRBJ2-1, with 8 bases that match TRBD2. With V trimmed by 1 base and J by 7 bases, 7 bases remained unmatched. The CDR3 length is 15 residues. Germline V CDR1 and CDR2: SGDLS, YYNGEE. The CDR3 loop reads CASSVSLAGLNEQFF. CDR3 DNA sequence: TGTGCCAGCAGCGTAAGCCTAGCGGGTTTAAATGAGCAGTTCTTC.

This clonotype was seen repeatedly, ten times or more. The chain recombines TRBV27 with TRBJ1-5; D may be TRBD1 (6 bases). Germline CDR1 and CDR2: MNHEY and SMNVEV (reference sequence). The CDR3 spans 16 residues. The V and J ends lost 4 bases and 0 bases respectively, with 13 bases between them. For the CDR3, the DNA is TGTGCCAGCAGTTCCCGAGGGGGGTATAGCAATCAGCCCCAGCATTTT. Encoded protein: CASSSRGGYSNQPQHF.

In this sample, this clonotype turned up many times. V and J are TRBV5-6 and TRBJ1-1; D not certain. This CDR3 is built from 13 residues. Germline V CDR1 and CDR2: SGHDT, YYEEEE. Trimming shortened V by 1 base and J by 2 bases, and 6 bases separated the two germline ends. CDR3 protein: CASSLRHNTEAFF. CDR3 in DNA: TGTGCCAGCAGCTTGAGACATAACACTGAAGCTTTCTTT.

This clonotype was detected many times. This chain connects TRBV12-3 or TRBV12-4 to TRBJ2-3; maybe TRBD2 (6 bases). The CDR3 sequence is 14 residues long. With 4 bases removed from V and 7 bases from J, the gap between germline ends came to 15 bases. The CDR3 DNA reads TGTGCCAGCAGTTCGGGACTCTTCGGGAATACGCAGTATTTT. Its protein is CASSSGLFGNTQYF.

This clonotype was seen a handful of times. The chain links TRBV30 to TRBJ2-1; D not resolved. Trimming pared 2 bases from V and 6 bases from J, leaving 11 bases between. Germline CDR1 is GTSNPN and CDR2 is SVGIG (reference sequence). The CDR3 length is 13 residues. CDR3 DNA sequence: TGTGCCTGGAGTAGGTCGACGGGCAATGAGCAGTTCTTC. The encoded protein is CAWSRSTGNEQFF.

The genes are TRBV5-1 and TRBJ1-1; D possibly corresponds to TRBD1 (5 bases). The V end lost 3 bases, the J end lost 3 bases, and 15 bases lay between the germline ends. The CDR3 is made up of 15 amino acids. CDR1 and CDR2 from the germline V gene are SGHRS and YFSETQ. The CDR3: CASSWEGLFDTEAFF. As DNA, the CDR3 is TGCGCCAGCAGCTGGGAGGGACTCTTTGACACTGAAGCTTTCTTT. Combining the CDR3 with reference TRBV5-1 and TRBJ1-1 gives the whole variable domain KAGVTQTPRYLIKTRGQQVTLSCSPISGHRSVSWYQQTPGQGLQFLFEYFSETQRNKGNFPGRFSGRQFSNSRSEMNVSTLELGDSALYLCASSWEGLFDTEAFFGQGTRLTVV.

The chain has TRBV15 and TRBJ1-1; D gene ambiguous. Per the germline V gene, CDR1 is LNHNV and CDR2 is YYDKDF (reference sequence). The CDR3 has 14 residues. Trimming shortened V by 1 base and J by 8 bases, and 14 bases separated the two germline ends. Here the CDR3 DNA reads TGTGCCACCAGCAGAGGGTTTAATTTGGCGGAAGCTTTCTTT. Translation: CATSRGFNLAEAFF.

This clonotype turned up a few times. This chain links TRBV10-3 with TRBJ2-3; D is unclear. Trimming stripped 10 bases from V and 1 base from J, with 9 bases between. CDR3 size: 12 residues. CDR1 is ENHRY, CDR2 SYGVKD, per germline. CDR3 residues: CATADRTDTQYF. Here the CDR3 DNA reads TGTGCCACCGCGGACCGCACAGATACGCAGTATTTT.

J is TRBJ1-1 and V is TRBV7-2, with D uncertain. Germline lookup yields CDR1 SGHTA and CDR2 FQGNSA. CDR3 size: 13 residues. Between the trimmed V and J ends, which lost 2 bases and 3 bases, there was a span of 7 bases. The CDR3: CASSLHMDTEAFF. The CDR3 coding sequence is TGTGCCAGCAGCTTACACATGGACACTGAAGCTTTCTTT.